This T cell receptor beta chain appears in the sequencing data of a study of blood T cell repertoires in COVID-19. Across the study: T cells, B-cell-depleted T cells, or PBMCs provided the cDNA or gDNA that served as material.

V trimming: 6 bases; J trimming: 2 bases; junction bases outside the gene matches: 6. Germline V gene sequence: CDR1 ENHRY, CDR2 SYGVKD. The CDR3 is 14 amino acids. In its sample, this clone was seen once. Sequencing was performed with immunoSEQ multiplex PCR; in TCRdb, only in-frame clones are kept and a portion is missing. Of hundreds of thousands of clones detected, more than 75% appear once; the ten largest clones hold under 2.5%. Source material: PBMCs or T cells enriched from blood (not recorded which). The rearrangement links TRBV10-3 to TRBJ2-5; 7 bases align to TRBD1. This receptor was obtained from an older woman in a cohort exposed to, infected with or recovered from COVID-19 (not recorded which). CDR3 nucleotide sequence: TGTGCCATCAGCTCGGGACAGTCTCAAGAGACCCAGTACTTC. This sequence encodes CAISSGQSQETQYF.